This is a list of T cell receptor beta chains from one sample in a study of CD8 T cells in ankylosing spondylitis. MiXCR, run by TCRdb on the 5' RACE reads, gives a single entry per CDR3 protein. Counted here are over 200,000 distinct CDR3 sequences, 15% to 20% occurring once; the ten biggest clones make up under 45%. Material for sequencing was blood, either unsorted or a sorted T cell fraction (not recorded which). The receptors here all came from a male donor with ankylosing spondylitis. The CDR3 runs from the conserved cysteine through the conserved F or W. Each record gives: clone size, V gene, J gene, D gene, CDR3 protein, CDR3 DNA. A D gene is named only where the DNA matches it firmly. Not every row has a clone size; where given, it reads once, few, many or a size class.

.,TRBV7-6,TRBJ1-6,.,CASSLTSAHNSPLHF,TGTGCCAGCAGCTTAACCTCGGCCCATAATTCACCCCTCCACTTT
few,TRBV4-1,TRBJ2-3,.,CASSQEGSWRDTQYF,TGCGCCAGCAGCCAAGAGGGCAGTTGGAGAGATACGCAGTATTTT
few,TRBV5-1,TRBJ2-1,TRBD2,CASSPGLAGGPSSYNEQFF,TGCGCCAGCAGCCCGGGACTAGCGGGGGGACCGAGCTCCTACAATGAGCAGTTCTTC
.,TRBV7-9,TRBJ1-2,.,CASSFDGGHYGYTF,TGTGCCAGCAGCTTTGACGGGGGCCACTATGGCTACACCTTC
.,TRBV12-3/TRBV12-4,TRBJ2-1,TRBD2,CASSPPTSAGEQFF,TGTGCCAGCAGCCCCCCCACTAGCGCGGGTGAGCAGTTCTTC
few,TRBV12-3/TRBV12-4,TRBJ2-2,TRBD2,CASSSTSGRALDTGELFF,TGTGCCAGCAGTTCGACTAGCGGGAGGGCCCTGGACACCGGGGAGCTGTTTTTT
few,TRBV10-2,TRBJ1-1,.,CASTQGFFTEAFF,TGCGCCAGCACGCAAGGGTTTTTCACTGAAGCTTTCTTT
.,TRBV11-3,TRBJ2-3,TRBD2,CASVRTSGGSTDTQYF,TGTGCCAGCGTTCGGACTAGCGGGGGGAGCACAGATACGCAGTATTTT
many,TRBV4-1,TRBJ1-5,TRBD1,CASSQGPGQDNQPQHF,TGCGCCAGCAGCCAAGGCCCGGGACAGGACAATCAGCCCCAGCATTTT
.,TRBV24-1,TRBJ2-3,TRBD2,CATSGGWREKGTDTQYF,TGTGCCACCAGTGGGGGGTGGCGGGAGAAGGGCACAGATACGCAGTATTTT
many,TRBV12-3/TRBV12-4,TRBJ2-7,.,CASSYGLYEQYF,TGTGCCAGCAGTTACGGGCTCTACGAGCAGTACTTC
.,TRBV12-3/TRBV12-4,TRBJ2-2,.,CASLEANTGELFF,TGTGCCAGCCTGGAAGCGAACACCGGGGAGCTGTTTTTT
few,TRBV7-2,TRBJ2-7,.,CASSLMGGFTSSYEQYF,TGTGCCAGCAGCTTAATGGGGGGCTTTACGAGCTCCTACGAGCAGTACTTC
few,TRBV5-6,TRBJ2-1,TRBD2,CASSAGLAGHNEQFF,TGTGCCAGCAGCGCCGGACTAGCGGGGCACAATGAGCAGTTCTTC
.,TRBV19,TRBJ1-1,TRBD1,CATAGTGANTEAFF,TGTGCCACCGCCGGGACAGGGGCGAACACTGAAGCTTTCTTT
few,TRBV27,TRBJ2-1,.,CASSHTSNEQFF,TGTGCCAGCAGCCACACTAGCAACGAGCAGTTCTTC
.,TRBV6-2/TRBV6-3,TRBJ2-1,.,CASSSRLPAKINEQFF,TGTGCCAGCAGTTCACGACTCCCGGCCAAGATAAATGAGCAGTTCTTC
.,TRBV29-1,TRBJ2-3,.,CSVCPPRGGTDTQYF,TGCAGCGTTTGTCCCCCGAGGGGGGGCACAGATACGCAGTATTTT
.,TRBV7-9,TRBJ2-2,.,CASSSDRYYTGELFF,TGTGCCAGCAGCTCCGACAGATACTACACCGGGGAGCTGTTTTTT
once,TRBV27,TRBJ2-7,TRBD1,CASSSTGTGGFGEQYF,TGTGCCAGCAGTTCCACCGGGACAGGGGGCTTCGGAGAGCAGTACTTC
.,TRBV20-1,TRBJ2-7,TRBD2,CSVRTQRELNEQYF,TGCAGTGTTAGGACGCAGCGGGAGCTAAACGAGCAGTACTTC
.,TRBV18,TRBJ2-5,.,CASSPAYQETQYF,TGTGCCAGCTCACCGGCGTACCAAGAGACCCAGTACTTC
few,TRBV6-2/TRBV6-3,TRBJ2-5,TRBD1,CASSLTTGGETQYF,TGTGCCAGCAGTTTGACAACAGGGGGAGAGACCCAGTACTTC
few,TRBV3-1,TRBJ2-3,.,CASSQGYSDLTPDTQYF,TGTGCCAGCAGCCAAGGTTATTCGGATCTAACGCCGGATACGCAGTATTTT
.,TRBV11-1,TRBJ1-1,.,CASSLTSNTEAFF,TGTGCCAGCAGCTTAACGTCAAACACTGAAGCTTTCTTT
.,TRBV4-1,TRBJ2-3,TRBD2,CASSQDRVAGELTDTQYF,TGCGCCAGCAGCCAAGATCGGGTAGCGGGAGAGCTGACAGATACGCAGTATTTT
.,TRBV6-1,TRBJ1-5,.,CASLPHGSNQPQHF,TGTGCCAGCCTTCCACACGGTAGCAATCAGCCCCAGCATTTT
few,TRBV4-3,TRBJ2-7,.,CASSQGVLMLDEQYF,TGCGCCAGCAGCCAAGGGGTCCTTATGCTGGACGAGCAGTACTTC
few,TRBV9,TRBJ1-1,.,CASSVAQGTEAFF,TGTGCCAGCAGCGTAGCCCAGGGCACTGAAGCTTTCTTT
.,TRBV19,TRBJ1-4,.,CASAVATNEKLFF,TGTGCCAGTGCCGTGGCAACTAATGAAAAACTGTTTTTT
.,TRBV12-3/TRBV12-4,TRBJ2-1,TRBD2,CASTIGTSGYNEQFF,TGTGCCAGCACCATCGGGACTAGCGGCTACAATGAGCAGTTCTTC
many,TRBV7-8,TRBJ2-2,.,CASSLDRSGELFF,TGTGCCAGCAGCTTAGATAGGTCCGGGGAGCTGTTTTTT
few,TRBV12-3/TRBV12-4,TRBJ2-5,.,CASNPSFQETQYF,TGTGCCAGCAACCCAAGTTTTCAAGAGACCCAGTACTTC
.,TRBV6-5,TRBJ2-1,TRBD2,CASSYGAGGIYNEQFF,TGTGCCAGCAGTTACGGTGCGGGGGGGATCTACAATGAGCAGTTCTTC
few,TRBV27,TRBJ2-1,.,CASSNPGQNNEQFF,TGTGCCAGCTCCAACCCGGGACAAAACAATGAGCAGTTCTTC
few,TRBV19,TRBJ2-2,.,CASTRVGVANTGELFF,TGTGCCAGTACCCGCGTTGGGGTGGCGAACACCGGGGAGCTGTTTTTT
.,TRBV6-5,TRBJ2-1,.,CASSYSDPSYNEQFF,TGTGCCAGCAGTTACAGTGACCCCTCATACAATGAGCAGTTCTTC
many,TRBV5-1,TRBJ1-1,TRBD1,CASSWDRTEAFF,TGCGCCAGCAGCTGGGACAGAACTGAAGCTTTCTTT